This T cell receptor beta chain was sequenced during a study of shared clonotypes between healthy human individuals. Germline V gene lookup returns CDR1 SGHDT and CDR2 YYEEEE. The V end lost 1 base, the J end lost 2 bases, and 12 bases lay between the germline ends. This CDR3 has 16 residues. In the authors' methods: In the immunoSEQ data, sequences were junction-only and lacked quality scores, so filtering differed. TCRdb's copy holds only in-frame clones and misses some; the assay was immunoSEQ multiplex PCR. V, J and clone size derive from that table, while D and trimming were established from the DNA sequence. Found here are about 2.4 million clones, around 90% of them singletons; the top ten hold over 0.12%.

The genes are TRBV5-6 and TRBJ2-2; no firm D call. The source material was naive CD4+ T cells sorted from blood. Subset described: CD45RA+ positively selected. The sequence was obtained from a man younger than 35 in good health. The CDR3: CASSLRTMTNTGELFF. The CDR3 coding sequence is TGTGCCAGCAGCTTGCGCACCATGACAAACACCGGGGAGCTGTTTTTT.